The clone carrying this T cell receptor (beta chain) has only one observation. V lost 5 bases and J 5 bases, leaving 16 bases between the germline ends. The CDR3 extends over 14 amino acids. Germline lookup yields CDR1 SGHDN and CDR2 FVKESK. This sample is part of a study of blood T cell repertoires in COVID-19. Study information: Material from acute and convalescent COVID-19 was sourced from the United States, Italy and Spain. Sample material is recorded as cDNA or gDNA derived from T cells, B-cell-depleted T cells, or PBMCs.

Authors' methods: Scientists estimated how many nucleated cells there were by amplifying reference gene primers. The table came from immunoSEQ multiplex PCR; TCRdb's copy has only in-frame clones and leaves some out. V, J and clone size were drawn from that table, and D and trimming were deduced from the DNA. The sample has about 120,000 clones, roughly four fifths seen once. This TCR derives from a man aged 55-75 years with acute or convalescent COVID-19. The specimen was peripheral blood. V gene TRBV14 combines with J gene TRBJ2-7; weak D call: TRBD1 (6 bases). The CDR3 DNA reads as TGTGCCAGCAGCTCTCAAACGTCAGGGGACGAGCAGTACTTC. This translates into CASSSQTSGDEQYF. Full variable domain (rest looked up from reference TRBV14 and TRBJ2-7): EAGVTQFPSHSVIEKGQTVTLRCDPISGHDNLYWYRRVMGKEIKFLLHFVKESKQDESGMPNNRFLAERTGGTYSTLKVQPAELEDSGVYFCASSSQTSGDEQYFGPGTRLTVT.